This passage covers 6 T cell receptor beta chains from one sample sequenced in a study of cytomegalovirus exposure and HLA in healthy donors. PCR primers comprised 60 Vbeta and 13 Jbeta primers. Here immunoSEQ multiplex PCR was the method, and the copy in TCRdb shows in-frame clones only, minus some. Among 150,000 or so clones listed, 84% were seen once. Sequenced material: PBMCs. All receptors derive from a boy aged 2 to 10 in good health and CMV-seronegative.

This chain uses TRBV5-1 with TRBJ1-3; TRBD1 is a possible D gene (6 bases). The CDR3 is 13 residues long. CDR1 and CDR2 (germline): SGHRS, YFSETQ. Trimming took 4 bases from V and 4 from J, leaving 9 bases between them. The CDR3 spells CASSLGTGNTIYF. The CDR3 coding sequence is TGCGCCAGCAGCCTTGGGACAGGAAACACCATATATTTT.

The CDR3 loop is CASSPGGQGATYEQYF. The CDR3 nucleotides read TGTGCCAGCAGCCCAGGAGGACAGGGGGCCACCTACGAGCAGTACTTC. The chain recombines TRBV11-2 with TRBJ2-7, with 11 bases lining up with TRBD1. The CDR3 extends over 16 amino acids. J lost 2 bases, V lost 5 bases, and 8 bases had no gene match. Per germline, CDR1 SGHAT and CDR2 FQNNGV.

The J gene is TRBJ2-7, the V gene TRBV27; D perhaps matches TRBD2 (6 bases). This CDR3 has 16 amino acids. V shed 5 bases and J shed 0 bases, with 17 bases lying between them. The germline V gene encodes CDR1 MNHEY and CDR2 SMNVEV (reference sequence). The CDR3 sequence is CASSPSGTFSSYEQYF. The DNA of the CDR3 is TGTGCCAGCAGTCCTTCTGGGACTTTCAGCTCCTACGAGCAGTACTTC.

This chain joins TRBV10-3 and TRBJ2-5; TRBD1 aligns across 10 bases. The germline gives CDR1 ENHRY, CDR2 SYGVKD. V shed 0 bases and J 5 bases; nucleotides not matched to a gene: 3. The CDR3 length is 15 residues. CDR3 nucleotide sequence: TGTGCCATCAGTGAGTCCCGGACAGGGGGGGAGACCCAGTACTTC. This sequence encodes CAISESRTGGETQYF.

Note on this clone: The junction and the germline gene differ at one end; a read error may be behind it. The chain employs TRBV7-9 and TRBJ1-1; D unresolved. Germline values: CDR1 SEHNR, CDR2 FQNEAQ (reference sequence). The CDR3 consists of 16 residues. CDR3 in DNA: TGTGCCGGCAGCTTAGAGCGAGGAAGCATGAACACTGAAGCTTTCTTT. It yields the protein CAGSLERGSMNTEAFF.

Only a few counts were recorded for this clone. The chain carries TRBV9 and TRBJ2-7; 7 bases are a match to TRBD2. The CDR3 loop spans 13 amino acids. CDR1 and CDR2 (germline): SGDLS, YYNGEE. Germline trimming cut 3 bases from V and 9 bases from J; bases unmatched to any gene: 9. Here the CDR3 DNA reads TGTGCCAGCAGCGCCACTAGCGCCTCGGGGCAGTACTTC. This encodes CASSATSASGQYF.